This passage covers 2 T cell receptor beta chains from one sample sequenced in a study of cytomegalovirus exposure and HLA in healthy donors. The primer mix had 60 Vbeta and 13 Jbeta primers. The table came from immunoSEQ multiplex PCR; TCRdb's copy has only in-frame clones and leaves some out. The sample records under 200,000 clones, around 63% being singletons. Source material: PBMCs. These receptors were collected from a woman aged 18-29 years in good health and CMV-seropositive.

The V gene is TRBV6-5, the J gene TRBJ2-7, with TRBD1 identical over 8 bases. In germline, CDR1 is MNHEY, CDR2 SVGAGI. This CDR3 is built from 14 residues. Trimming removed 6 bases from V and 5 bases from J; junction bases left unmatched: 9. The CDR3 nucleotides are TGTGCCAGCAGGAACAGGGGGAGTAGCAACGAGCAGTACTTC. Translated, it gives CASRNRGSSNEQYF.

V usage is TRBV7-9 and J usage is TRBJ1-1; D ambiguous. V gave up 3 bases and J gave up 6 bases, with 11 bases separating them. The CDR3 consists of 13 residues. Germline-derived CDR1 and CDR2 are SEHNR and FQNEAQ (reference sequence). In DNA form, the CDR3 reads TGTGCCAGCAGCTTGTCGGGAGCTTCTGAAGCTTTCTTT. Amino acid sequence: CASSLSGASEAFF.